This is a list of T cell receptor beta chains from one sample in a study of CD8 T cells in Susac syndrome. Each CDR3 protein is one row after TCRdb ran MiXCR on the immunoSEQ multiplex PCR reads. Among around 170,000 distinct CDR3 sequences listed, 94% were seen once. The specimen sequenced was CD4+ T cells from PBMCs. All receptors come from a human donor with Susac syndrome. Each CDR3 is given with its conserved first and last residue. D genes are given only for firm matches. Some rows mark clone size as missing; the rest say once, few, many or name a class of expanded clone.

CASSLAQGGAYF,TGTGCCAGCAGCTTAGCGCAGGGGGGGGCGTACTTC,TRBJ2-7,-,TRBV7-9,-
CAWNYQRGGQPQHF,TGTGCCTGGAACTACCAGAGGGGTGGTCAGCCCCAGCATTTT,TRBJ1-5,-,TRBV30,-
CASSLAGTGDEKLFF,TGTGCCAGTAGTCTCGCCGGGACAGGGGATGAAAAACTGTTTTTT,TRBJ1-4,TRBD1,TRBV19,-
CASSQERYEQYF,TGTGCCAGCAGCCAAGAGCGTTACGAGCAGTACTTC,TRBJ2-7,-,TRBV14,-
CASSLRAEGSYEQYF,TGTGCCAGCAGCCTTCGGGCAGAGGGGTCTTACGAGCAGTACTTC,TRBJ2-7,-,TRBV7-2,-
CASSNFGSGPENEKLFF,TGTGCCAGCAGCAACTTTGGGTCGGGGCCTGAAAATGAAAAACTGTTTTTT,TRBJ1-4,-,TRBV21-1,-
CASSFGGPGANVLTF,TGTGCCAGCAGTTTTGGGGGTCCTGGGGCCAACGTCCTGACTTTC,TRBJ2-6,-,TRBV12-3/TRBV12-4,-
CASSQDGGGVSTDTQYF,TGTGCCAGCAGCCAAGACGGAGGGGGGGTGAGCACAGATACGCAGTATTTT,TRBJ2-3,-,TRBV4-2,-
CASSRRQGGEKLFF,TGTGCCAGCAGCCGGAGACAGGGAGGGGAAAAACTGTTTTTT,TRBJ1-4,TRBD1,TRBV7-2,-
CASSVMANGETQYF,TGTGCCAGCAGTGTAATGGCAAATGGGGAGACCCAGTACTTC,TRBJ2-5,-,TRBV2,-
CASNPGQGNTGELFF,TGTGCCAGCAACCCGGGACAGGGGAACACCGGGGAGCTGTTTTTT,TRBJ2-2,TRBD1,TRBV5-4,-
CASSSMGTGSTDTQYF,TGTGCCAGCAGCTCGATGGGGACAGGTAGCACAGATACGCAGTATTTT,TRBJ2-3,TRBD1,TRBV5-4,-
CASSRMTGATNEKLFF,TGTGCCAGCAGCCGAATGACAGGGGCAACTAATGAAAAACTGTTTTTT,TRBJ1-4,TRBD1,TRBV9,-
CASSLTGSDGYTF,TGTGCCAGCAGCTTAACAGGGAGCGATGGCTACACCTTC,TRBJ1-2,-,TRBV5-4,once
CASSREAGNYGYTF,TGTGCCAGCAGCCGGGAAGCAGGGAACTATGGCTACACCTTC,TRBJ1-2,-,TRBV5-4,-
CSALDRAIDSPLHF,TGCAGTGCTCTAGATCGGGCAATTGATTCACCCCTCCACTTT,TRBJ1-6,-,TRBV20-1,-
CASRKKGQDNQPQHF,TGTGCCAGCCGAAAGAAGGGTCAGGACAATCAGCCCCAGCATTTT,TRBJ1-5,-,TRBV6-6,few
CASSLQQGNEKLFF,TGTGCCAGCAGCTTACAACAGGGTAATGAAAAACTGTTTTTT,TRBJ1-4,-,TRBV7-9,-
CSARDPGYTF,TGCAGTGCTAGAGATCCTGGCTACACCTTC,TRBJ1-2,-,TRBV20-1,-
CASSRQGIDTGELFF,TGTGCCAGCAGCCGACAGGGAATAGACACCGGGGAGCTGTTTTTT,TRBJ2-2,TRBD1,TRBV3-1,-
CASSWDRNEQYF,TGTGCCAGCAGCTGGGACAGGAACGAGCAGTACTTC,TRBJ2-7,TRBD1,TRBV7-9,-
CASSIDPGRPYTEAFF,TGTGCCAGTAGTATAGATCCCGGACGGCCTTACACTGAAGCTTTCTTT,TRBJ1-1,-,TRBV19,-
CASSLDSENYGYTF,TGCGCCAGCAGCTTGGACAGTGAGAACTATGGCTACACCTTC,TRBJ1-2,-,TRBV5-1,-
CASSIGGGGGQETQYF,TGTGCCAGTAGTATAGGAGGGGGAGGAGGCCAAGAGACCCAGTACTTC,TRBJ2-5,-,TRBV19,-
CASKNQANEQFF,TGTGCCAGCAAGAATCAAGCGAATGAGCAGTTCTTC,TRBJ2-1,-,TRBV25-1,once
CASTRGRGLLEQFF,TGTGCCAGCACCCGGGGTAGGGGGTTACTTGAGCAGTTCTTC,TRBJ2-1,-,TRBV7-2,once
CASSGLDRAEDNVLTF,TGTGCCAGCAGTGGTCTTGACAGGGCTGAGGACAACGTCCTGACTTTC,TRBJ2-6,TRBD1,TRBV6-2/TRBV6-3,once
CSAEGGKNEQYF,TGCAGTGCCGAAGGAGGGAAGAACGAGCAGTACTTC,TRBJ2-7,-,TRBV20-1,-
CASSPVTKNYGYTF,TGTGCCAGCTCACCAGTAACGAAAAACTATGGCTACACCTTC,TRBJ1-2,-,TRBV18,-
CASSVADPDVGTQYF,TGTGCCAGCAGCGTAGCCGACCCAGATGTCGGGACCCAGTACTTC,TRBJ2-5,-,TRBV9,-
CASSQVLLTGGQRGWANSPLHF,TGTGCCAGCAGCCAAGTGCTCCTCACGGGGGGCCAAAGGGGGTGGGCGAATTCACCCCTCCACTTT,TRBJ1-6,-,TRBV14,-